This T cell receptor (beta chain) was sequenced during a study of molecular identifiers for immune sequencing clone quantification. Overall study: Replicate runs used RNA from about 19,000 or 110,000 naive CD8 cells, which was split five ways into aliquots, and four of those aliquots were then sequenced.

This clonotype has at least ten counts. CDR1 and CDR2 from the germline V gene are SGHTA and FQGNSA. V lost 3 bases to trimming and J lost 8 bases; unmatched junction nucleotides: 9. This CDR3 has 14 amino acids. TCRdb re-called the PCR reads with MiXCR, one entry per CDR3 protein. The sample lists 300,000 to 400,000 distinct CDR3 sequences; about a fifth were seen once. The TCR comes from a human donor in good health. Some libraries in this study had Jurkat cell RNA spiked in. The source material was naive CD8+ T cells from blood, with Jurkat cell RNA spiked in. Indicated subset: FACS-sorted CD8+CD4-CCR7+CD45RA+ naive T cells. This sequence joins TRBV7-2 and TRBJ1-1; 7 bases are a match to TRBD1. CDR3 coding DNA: TGTGCCAGCAGCTTGGACAGGTCAGGGTTCGAAGCTTTCTTT. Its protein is CASSLDRSGFEAFF.